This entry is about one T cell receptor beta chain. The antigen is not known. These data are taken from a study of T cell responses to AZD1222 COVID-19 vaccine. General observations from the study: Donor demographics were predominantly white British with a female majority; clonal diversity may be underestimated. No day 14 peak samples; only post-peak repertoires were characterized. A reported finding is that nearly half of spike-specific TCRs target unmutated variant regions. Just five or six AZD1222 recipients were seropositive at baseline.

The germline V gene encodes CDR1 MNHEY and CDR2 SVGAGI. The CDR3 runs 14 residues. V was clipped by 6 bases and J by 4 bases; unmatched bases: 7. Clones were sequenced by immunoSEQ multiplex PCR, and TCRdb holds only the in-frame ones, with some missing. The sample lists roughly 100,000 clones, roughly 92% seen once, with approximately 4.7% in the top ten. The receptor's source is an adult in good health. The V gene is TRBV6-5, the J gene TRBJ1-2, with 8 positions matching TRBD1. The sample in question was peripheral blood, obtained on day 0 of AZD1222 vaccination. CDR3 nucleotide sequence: TGTGCCAGCAGCCTAGGACAGGGAAGCTATGGCTACACCTTC. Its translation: CASSLGQGSYGYTF.